A selection of T cell receptor beta chains follows, all from one sample in a study of response to subunit inactivated influenza vaccine. TCRdb reprocessed the RT-PCR reads via MiXCR and lists one record per CDR3 protein. The sample consists of 450,000 to 700,000 distinct CDR3 sequences, less than 15% of them appearing once. Sequencing was performed on PBMCs from blood, taken 11 to 12 days after vaccination. These receptors were collected from a man aged 50-59 years who received an inactivated influenza vaccine. Both conserved end residues are part of each CDR3. The order of the fields is clone size, D gene, V gene, CDR3 protein. A D gene is named only where the DNA matches it firmly. Expanded clones get a size class; other rows say once, few or many, or leave the size out.

size: many
D: TRBD1
V: TRBV12-3/TRBV12-4
CDR3: CASITGGSTYNEQFF

size: NA
D: TRBD2
V: TRBV20-1
CDR3: CSARDLLTGGPAYNEQFF

size: many
D: NA
V: TRBV29-1
CDR3: CSAINRGVGTGELFF

size: few
D: NA
V: TRBV7-7
CDR3: CASSLASGKGEQFF

size: NA
D: TRBD2
V: TRBV12-3/TRBV12-4
CDR3: CASSPGLAGGLYEQYF

size: NA
D: TRBD1
V: TRBV6-1
CDR3: CASTQPGTGIYGYTF

size: NA
D: NA
V: TRBV4-3
CDR3: CASSQGYLSGANVLTF

size: few
D: NA
V: TRBV11-2
CDR3: CASSLEGAIEQFF

size: many
D: NA
V: TRBV29-1
CDR3: CSVEGLAEYNEQFF

size: NA
D: NA
V: TRBV5-1
CDR3: CASSSAGMGLETQYF

size: NA
D: NA
V: TRBV20-1
CDR3: CSASWGAPEKLFF

size: many
D: NA
V: TRBV7-2
CDR3: CASSLVATQEFF

size: NA
D: TRBD2
V: TRBV10-3
CDR3: CAISPSRGEKDEQFF

size: few
D: NA
V: TRBV5-1
CDR3: CASSFLSLGNTGELFF

size: few
D: NA
V: TRBV7-8
CDR3: CASSLGGYAAFSYNEQFF

size: few
D: NA
V: TRBV5-8
CDR3: CASSFTGGGEQFF

size: NA
D: NA
V: TRBV6-5
CDR3: CASSYVGANTGELFF